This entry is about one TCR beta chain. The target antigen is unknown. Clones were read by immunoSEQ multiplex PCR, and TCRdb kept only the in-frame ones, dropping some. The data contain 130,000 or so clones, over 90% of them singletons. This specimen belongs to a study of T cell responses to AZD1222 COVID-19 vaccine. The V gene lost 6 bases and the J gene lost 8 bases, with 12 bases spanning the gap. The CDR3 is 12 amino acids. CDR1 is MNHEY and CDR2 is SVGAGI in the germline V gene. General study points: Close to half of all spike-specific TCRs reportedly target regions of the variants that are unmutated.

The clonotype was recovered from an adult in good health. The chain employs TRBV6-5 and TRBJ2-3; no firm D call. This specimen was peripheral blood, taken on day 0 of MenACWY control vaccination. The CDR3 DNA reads TGTGCCAGCAGCCCCCGTGGCGCTACGCAGTATTTT. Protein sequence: CASSPRGATQYF.